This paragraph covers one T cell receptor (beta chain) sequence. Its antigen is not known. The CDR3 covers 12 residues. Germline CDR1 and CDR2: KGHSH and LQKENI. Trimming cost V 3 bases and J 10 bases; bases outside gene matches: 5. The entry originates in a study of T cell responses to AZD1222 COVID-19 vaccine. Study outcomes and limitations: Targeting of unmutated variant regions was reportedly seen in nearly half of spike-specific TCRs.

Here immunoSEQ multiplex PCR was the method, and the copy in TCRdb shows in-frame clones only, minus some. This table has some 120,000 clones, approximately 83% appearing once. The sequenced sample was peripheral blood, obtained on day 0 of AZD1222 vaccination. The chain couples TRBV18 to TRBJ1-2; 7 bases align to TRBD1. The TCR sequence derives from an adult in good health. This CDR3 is CASSPDRYLYTF. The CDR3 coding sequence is TGTGCCAGCTCACCGGACAGGTACCTCTACACCTTC.